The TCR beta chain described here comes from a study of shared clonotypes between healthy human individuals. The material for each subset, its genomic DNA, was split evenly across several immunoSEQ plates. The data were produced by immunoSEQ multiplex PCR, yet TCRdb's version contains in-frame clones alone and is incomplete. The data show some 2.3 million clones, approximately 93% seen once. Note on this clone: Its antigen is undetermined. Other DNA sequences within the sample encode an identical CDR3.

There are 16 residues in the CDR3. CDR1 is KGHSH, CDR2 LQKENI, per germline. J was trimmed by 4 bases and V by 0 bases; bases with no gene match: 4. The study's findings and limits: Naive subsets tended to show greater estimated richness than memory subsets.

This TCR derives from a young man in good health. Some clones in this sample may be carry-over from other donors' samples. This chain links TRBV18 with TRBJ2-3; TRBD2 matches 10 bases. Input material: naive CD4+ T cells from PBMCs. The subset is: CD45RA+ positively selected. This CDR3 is CASSPPSGRAPDTQYF. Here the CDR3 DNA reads TGTGCCAGCTCACCACCGAGCGGGAGGGCCCCAGATACGCAGTATTTT.